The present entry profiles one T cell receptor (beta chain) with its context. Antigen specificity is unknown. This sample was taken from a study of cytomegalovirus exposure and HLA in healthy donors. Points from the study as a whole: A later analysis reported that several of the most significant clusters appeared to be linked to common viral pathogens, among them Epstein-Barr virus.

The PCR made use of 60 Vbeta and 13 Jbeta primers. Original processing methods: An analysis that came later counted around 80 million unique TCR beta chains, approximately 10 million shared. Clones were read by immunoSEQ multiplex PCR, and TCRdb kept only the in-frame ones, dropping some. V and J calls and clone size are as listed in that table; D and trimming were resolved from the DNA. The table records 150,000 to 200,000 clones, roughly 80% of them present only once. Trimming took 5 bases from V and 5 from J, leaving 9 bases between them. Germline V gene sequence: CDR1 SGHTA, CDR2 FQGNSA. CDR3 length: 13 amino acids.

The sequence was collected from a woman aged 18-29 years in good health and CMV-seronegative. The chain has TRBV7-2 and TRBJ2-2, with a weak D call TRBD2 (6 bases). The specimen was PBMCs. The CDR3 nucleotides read TGTGCCAGCAGCGCGGGGTGGACCGGGGAGCTGTTTTTT. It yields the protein CASSAGWTGELFF.